These 20 T cell receptor beta chains were sequenced from one sample in a study of blood T cells in healthy people across ages. A second PCR of about 7 to 12 cycles used a sample-barcoded 5' primer and a J-beta primer mix. MiXCR was run by TCRdb on the 5' RACE reads, yielding one entry per CDR3 protein. In the table there are about 670,000 distinct CDR3 sequences, 52% of which are singletons. Sequencing was carried out using blood. These receptors originate from a woman of 80 years or more in good health.

This sequence joins TRBV5-1 and TRBJ2-1, with a possible D match to TRBD1 (5 bases). This CDR3 comprises 15 residues. CDR1 SGHRS and CDR2 YFSETQ come from the germline V gene. V was trimmed by 0 bases and J by 6 bases, leaving 13 bases between them. The CDR3 region is CASSLGFAGPNEQFF. DNA of the CDR3: TGCGCCAGCAGCTTGGGGTTTGCAGGGCCCAATGAGCAGTTCTTC.

This clonotype has just a few counts. This chain connects TRBV27 to TRBJ1-6; 7 bases align to TRBD1. There are 14 residues in the CDR3. Germline CDR1 and CDR2: MNHEY and SMNVEV (reference sequence). V shed 7 bases and J 1 base; nucleotides not matched to a gene: 1. CDR3 in amino acids: CASKQGSYNSPLHF. DNA of the CDR3: TGTGCCAGCAAACAGGGGTCCTATAATTCACCCCTCCACTTT.

This clonotype has a handful of counts. This chain uses TRBV10-3 with TRBJ1-5; 9 bases line up with TRBD1. CDR3 length: 14 amino acids. Trimming at V came to 4 bases and at J to 7 bases, leaving 5 bases not matched to a gene. The germline gives CDR1 ENHRY, CDR2 SYGVKD. The CDR3 DNA reads TGTGCCATCAGTGCCCGACAGGGGGGCCAGCCCCAGCATTTT. It codes for CAISARQGGQPQHF.

This clonotype was seen a few times. This chain links TRBV27 with TRBJ2-4, with a tentative D call TRBD2 (5 bases). The CDR3 extends over 15 amino acids. In germline, CDR1 is MNHEY, CDR2 SMNVEV (reference sequence). Trimming took 5 bases from V and 6 from J, leaving 17 bases between them. CDR3 loop: CASSGFGDGGNIQYF. CDR3 DNA sequence: TGTGCCAGCAGTGGGTTTGGAGACGGAGGAAACATTCAGTACTTC.

In regard to this clonotype: This could be a read error, since a much larger clone is one nucleotide away. The rearrangement joins TRBV5-1 to TRBJ2-6, with 8 nucleotides matching TRBD1. The CDR3 extends over 17 amino acids. The germline CDR1 and CDR2 sequences are SGHRS and YFSETQ. CDR3 loop: CASTSRGLDSGSNVLTF. The CDR3 nucleotides read TGCGCCAGCACATCCAGGGGGCTAGATTCTGGGTCCAACGTCCTGACTTTC.

The gene calls are TRBV5-1 and TRBJ2-3; 7 nucleotides agree with TRBD1. The V segment lost 0 bases and the J segment 3 bases; nucleotides outside the gene matches: 7. The germline CDR1 and CDR2 sequences are SGHRS and YFSETQ. This CDR3 comprises 16 residues. CDR3 protein: CASSLGVNRGTDTQYF. The DNA of the CDR3 is TGCGCCAGCAGCTTGGGGGTCAACAGGGGTACAGATACGCAGTATTTT.

V gene TRBV7-9 combines with J gene TRBJ2-7; D unclear. Germline V gives CDR1 SEHNR, CDR2 FQNEAQ (reference sequence). The V and J ends lost 5 bases and 0 bases respectively, with 17 bases between them. The CDR3 is 16 amino acids. The CDR3 protein is CASSPSRTSNSYEQYF. The CDR3 nucleotides read TGTGCCAGCAGCCCCTCGCGGACCTCAAACTCCTACGAGCAGTACTTC.

This clonotype was found a few times. The chain joins TRBV7-8 to TRBJ2-7; D is possibly TRBD1 (6 bases). The CDR3 is 15 amino acids. From germline, CDR1 is SGHVS and CDR2 FQNEAQ. Trimming removed 1 base from V and 2 bases from J, with 12 bases in between. This CDR3 is CASSLELGQTYEQYF. The CDR3 DNA reads TGTGCCAGCAGCTTAGAACTGGGACAAACCTACGAGCAGTACTTC.

The CDR3 sequence: CASSVAPTTNYGYTF. Here the CDR3 DNA reads TGTGCCAGCAGCGTAGCGCCAACAACTAACTATGGCTACACCTTC. V usage is TRBV9 and J usage is TRBJ1-2; D ambiguous. This CDR3 is built from 15 residues. Germline CDR1 and CDR2: SGDLS and YYNGEE. Between the trimmed V and J ends, which lost 0 bases and 0 bases, there was a span of 9 bases.

This clonotype is a singleton in its sample. The genes are TRBV12-3 or TRBV12-4 and TRBJ2-7; 10 positions match TRBD1. The CDR3 has 13 amino acids. J lost 3 bases, V lost 10 bases, and 6 bases had no gene match. Here the CDR3 DNA reads TGTGCCACGGGGACAGGGGCCAACTACGAGCAGTACTTC. Translated, it gives CATGTGANYEQYF.

In the case of this clonotype: A much larger clone lies a single base off, so this may be a read error. The chain links TRBV5-1 to TRBJ2-1, with D perhaps assigned TRBD1 or TRBD2 (5 bases each). V shed 5 bases and J shed 9 bases, with 15 bases lying between them. This CDR3 is 13 amino acids long. Germline lookup yields CDR1 SGHRS and CDR2 YFSETQ. The DNA for the CDR3 is TGCGCCAGCAGTTGGACGGGACGGGGTGAGCAGTTCTTC. It encodes CASSWTGRGEQFF.

The V gene is TRBV4-2, the J gene TRBJ1-1; 10 bases fit TRBD1. This CDR3 comprises 16 residues. Germline CDR1 is LGHNA and CDR2 is YNFKEQ. The trim removed 1 base at V and 7 bases at J, leaving 9 bases unmatched. CDR3 in amino acids: CASSQAGTGAYSEAFF. CDR3 sequence (DNA): TGTGCCAGCAGCCAAGCCGGGACAGGGGCCTACAGTGAAGCTTTCTTT.

This clonotype was counted many times. The J gene is TRBJ2-1, the V gene TRBV4-1, with unresolved D. The CDR3 extends over 12 amino acids. The V end was cut by 3 bases, the J end by 10 bases, with 10 bases between. Looked up from germline, CDR1 is MGHRA and CDR2 is YSYEKL. Here the CDR3 reads CASSHQLGEQFF. CDR3 DNA sequence: TGCGCCAGCAGCCACCAACTTGGGGAGCAGTTCTTC.

This rearrangement joins TRBV28 to TRBJ1-5; D is ambiguous. This CDR3 spans 16 amino acids. The ends were cut back, 3 bases at V and 1 base at J, with 13 bases in the middle. Germline V gene sequence: CDR1 MDHEN, CDR2 SYDVKM. CDR3 loop: CASSLRSMRSNQPQHF. Here the CDR3 DNA reads TGTGCCAGCAGTTTGCGGAGCATGAGGAGCAATCAGCCCCAGCATTTT.

V is TRBV5-1 and J is TRBJ1-1; tentative D call: TRBD1 (5 bases). The CDR3 sequence is 16 residues long. Trimming took off 5 bases at V and 0 bases at J, with 17 bases between the two ends. Germline CDR1 is SGHRS and CDR2 is YFSETQ. The CDR3 DNA is TGCGCCAGCAGGGTCCTCGCCGGGACCTTGAACACTGAAGCTTTCTTT. Translated: CASRVLAGTLNTEAFF.

This clonotype was seen many times. A much larger clone lies one base from this, so it may be a read error. This chain connects TRBV6-6 to TRBJ2-1; TRBD2 matches at 7 bases. The CDR3 extends over 14 amino acids. CDR1 MNHNY and CDR2 SVGAGI come from the germline V gene (reference sequence). J lost 15 bases, V lost 5 bases, and 16 bases had no gene match. CDR3: CASSDTRPAGWPFF. Here the CDR3 DNA reads TGTGCCAGCAGTGACACCCGCCCAGCGGGATGGCCGTTCTTC.

The gene calls are TRBV6-2 or TRBV6-3 and TRBJ2-4; no reliable D call. The CDR3 runs to 14 residues. V was shortened by 2 bases and J by 0 bases, with 5 bases between the two germline ends. Germline V gene sequence: CDR1 MNHEY, CDR2 SVGEGT. CDR3 DNA sequence: TGTGCCAGCAGTTACACGGTAGCCAAAAACATTCAGTACTTC. It translates to CASSYTVAKNIQYF.

This clonotype was seen only a few times. V is TRBV20-1 and J is TRBJ1-1; the D gene is possibly TRBD1 (5 bases). This CDR3 is built from 12 residues. Germline loops: CDR1 DFQATT, CDR2 SNEGSKA (reference sequence). The V end lost 6 bases, the J end lost 10 bases, and 18 bases lay between the germline ends. The CDR3: CSAFQAGRGAFF. The CDR3 DNA sequence: TGCAGTGCCTTTCAGGCAGGGAGGGGAGCTTTCTTT.

In its sample, this clonotype was seen many times. The chain uses TRBV6-2 or TRBV6-3 and TRBJ2-1; TRBD1 matches at 8 bases. Germline CDR1 reads MNHEY; CDR2 reads SVGEGT. There are 17 residues in the CDR3. The J segment lost 5 bases and the V segment lost 6 bases, leaving 15 bases of the junction unmatched. CDR3 DNA sequence: TGTGCCAGCAGCCCCCCCCGGTGGGACAGGAGAAACAATGAGCAGTTCTTC. The encoded protein is CASSPPRWDRRNNEQFF.

The chain recombines TRBV9 with TRBJ1-1; 7 bases fit TRBD1. Looked up from germline, CDR1 is SGDLS and CDR2 is YYNGEE. The CDR3 runs 16 residues. Trimming cost V 0 bases and J 5 bases; bases outside gene matches: 10. CDR3 coding DNA: TGTGCCAGCAGCGTAGCTATGGGAAGGGGGCGAACTGAAGCTTTCTTT. Protein product: CASSVAMGRGRTEAFF.